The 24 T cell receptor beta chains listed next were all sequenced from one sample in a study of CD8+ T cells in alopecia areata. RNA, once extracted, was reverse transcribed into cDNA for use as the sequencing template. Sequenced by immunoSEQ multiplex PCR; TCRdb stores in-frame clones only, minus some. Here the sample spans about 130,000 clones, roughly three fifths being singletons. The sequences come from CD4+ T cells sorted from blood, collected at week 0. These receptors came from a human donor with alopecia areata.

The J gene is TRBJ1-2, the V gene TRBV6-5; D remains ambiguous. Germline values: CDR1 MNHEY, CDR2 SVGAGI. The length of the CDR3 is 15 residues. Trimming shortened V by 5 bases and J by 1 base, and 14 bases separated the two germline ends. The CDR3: CASSRDPRNNYGYTF. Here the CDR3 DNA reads TGTGCCAGCAGTCGCGACCCCAGAAATAACTATGGCTACACCTTC.

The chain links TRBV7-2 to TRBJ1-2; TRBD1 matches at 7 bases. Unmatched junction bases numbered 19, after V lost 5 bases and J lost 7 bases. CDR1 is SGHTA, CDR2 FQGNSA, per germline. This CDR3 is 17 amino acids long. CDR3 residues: CASSAAPPQGLARGYTF. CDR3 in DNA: TGTGCCAGCAGCGCCGCCCCGCCACAGGGGTTAGCTCGTGGCTACACCTTC.

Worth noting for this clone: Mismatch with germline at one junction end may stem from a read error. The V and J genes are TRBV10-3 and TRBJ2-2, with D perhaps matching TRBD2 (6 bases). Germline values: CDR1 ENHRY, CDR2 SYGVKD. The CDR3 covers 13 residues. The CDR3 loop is CAIREGGTGELFF. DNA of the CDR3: TGTGCCATCCGTGAGGGAGGCACCGGGGAGCTGTTTTTT.

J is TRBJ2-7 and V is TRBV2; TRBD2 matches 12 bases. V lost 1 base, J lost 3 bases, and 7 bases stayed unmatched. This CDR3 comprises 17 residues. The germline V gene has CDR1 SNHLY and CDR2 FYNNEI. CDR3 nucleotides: TGTGCCAGCAGTGAAGGACTAGCGGGAGTTGCGGACTACGAGCAGTACTTC. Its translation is CASSEGLAGVADYEQYF. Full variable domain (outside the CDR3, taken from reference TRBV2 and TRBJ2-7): EPEVTQTPSHQVTQMGQEVILRCVPISNHLYFYWYRQILGQKVEFLVSFYNNEISEKSEIFDDQFSVERPDGSNFTLKIRSTKLEDSAMYFCASSEGLAGVADYEQYFGPGTRLTVT.

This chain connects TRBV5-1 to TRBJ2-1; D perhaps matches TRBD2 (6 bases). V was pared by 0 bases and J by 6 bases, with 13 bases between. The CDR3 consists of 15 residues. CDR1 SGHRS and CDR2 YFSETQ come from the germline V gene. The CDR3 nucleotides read TGCGCCAGCAGCTTGGGGTGGGAGGCAGGCAATGAGCAGTTCTTC. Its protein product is CASSLGWEAGNEQFF.

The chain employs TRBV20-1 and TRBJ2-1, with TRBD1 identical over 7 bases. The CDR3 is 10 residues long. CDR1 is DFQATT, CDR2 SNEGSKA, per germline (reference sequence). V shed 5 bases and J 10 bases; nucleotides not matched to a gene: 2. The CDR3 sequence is CSAQDREQFF. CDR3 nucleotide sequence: TGCAGTGCTCAGGACAGGGAGCAGTTCTTC.

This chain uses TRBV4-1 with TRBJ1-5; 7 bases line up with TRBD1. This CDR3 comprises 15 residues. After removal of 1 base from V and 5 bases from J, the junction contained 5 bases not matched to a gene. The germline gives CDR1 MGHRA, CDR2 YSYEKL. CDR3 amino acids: CASSQARRGDQPQHF. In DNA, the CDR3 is TGCGCCAGCAGCCAAGCACGCAGGGGGGATCAGCCCCAGCATTTT.

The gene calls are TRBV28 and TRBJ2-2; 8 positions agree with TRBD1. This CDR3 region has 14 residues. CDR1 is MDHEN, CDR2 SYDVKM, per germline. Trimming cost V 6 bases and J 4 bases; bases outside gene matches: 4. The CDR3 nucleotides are TGTGCCAGCAGGAGACAGGGGTTCACCGGGGAGCTGTTTTTT. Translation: CASRRQGFTGELFF.

The chain's CDR3 is CASSRVSQGAIYF. The DNA of the CDR3 is TGTGCCAGCAGCCGAGTCTCTCAGGGCGCCATATATTTT. The chain combines TRBV7-9 with TRBJ1-3, with D possibly being TRBD1 (5 bases). The length of the CDR3 is 13 residues. V lost 5 bases and J lost 11, with 16 bases in between. Germline values: CDR1 SEHNR, CDR2 FQNEAQ (reference sequence).

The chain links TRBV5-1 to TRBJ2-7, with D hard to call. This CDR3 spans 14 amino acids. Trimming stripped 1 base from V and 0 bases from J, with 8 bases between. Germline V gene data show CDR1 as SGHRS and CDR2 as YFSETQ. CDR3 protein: CASSLQGSSYEQYF. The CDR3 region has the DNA TGCGCCAGCAGCTTGCAAGGAAGCTCCTACGAGCAGTACTTC.

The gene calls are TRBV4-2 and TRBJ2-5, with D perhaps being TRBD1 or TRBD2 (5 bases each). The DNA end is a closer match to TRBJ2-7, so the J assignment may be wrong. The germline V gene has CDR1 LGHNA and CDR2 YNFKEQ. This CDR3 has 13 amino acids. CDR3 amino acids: CASSPGTVYEQYF. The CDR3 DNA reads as TGTGCCAGCAGCCCGGGGACCGTTTACGAGCAGTACTTC.

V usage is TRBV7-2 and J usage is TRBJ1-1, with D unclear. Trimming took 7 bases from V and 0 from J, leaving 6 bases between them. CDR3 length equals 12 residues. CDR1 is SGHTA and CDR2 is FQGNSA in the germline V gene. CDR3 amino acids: CASTKMNTEAFF. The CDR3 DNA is TGTGCCAGCACCAAGATGAACACTGAAGCTTTCTTT.

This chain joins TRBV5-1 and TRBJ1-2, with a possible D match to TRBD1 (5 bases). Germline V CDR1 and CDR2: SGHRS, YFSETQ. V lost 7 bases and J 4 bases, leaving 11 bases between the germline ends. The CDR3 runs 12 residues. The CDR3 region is CASAPGGYGYTF. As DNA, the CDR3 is TGCGCCAGCGCGCCGGGGGGCTATGGCTACACCTTC.

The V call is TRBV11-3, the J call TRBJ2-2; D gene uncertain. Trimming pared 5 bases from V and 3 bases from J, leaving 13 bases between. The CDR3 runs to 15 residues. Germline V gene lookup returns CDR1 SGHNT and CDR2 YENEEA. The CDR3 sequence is CASSARAQDTGELFF. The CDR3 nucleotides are TGTGCCAGCAGCGCCCGGGCCCAGGACACCGGGGAGCTGTTTTTT.

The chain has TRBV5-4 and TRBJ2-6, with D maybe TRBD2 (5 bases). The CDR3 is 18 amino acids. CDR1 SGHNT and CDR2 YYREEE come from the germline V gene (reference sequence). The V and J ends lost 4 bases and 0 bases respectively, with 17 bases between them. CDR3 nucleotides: TGTGCCAGCAGCCGCCGACCGGGGTCCAGCTCTGGGGCCAACGTCCTGACTTTC. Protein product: CASSRRPGSSSGANVLTF. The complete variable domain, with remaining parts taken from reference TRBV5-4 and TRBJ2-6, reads ETGVTQSPTHLIKTRGQQVTLRCSSQSGHNTVSWYQQALGQGPQFIFQYYREEENGRGNFPPRFSGLQFPNYSSELNVNALELDDSALYLCASSRRPGSSSGANVLTFGAGSRLTVL.

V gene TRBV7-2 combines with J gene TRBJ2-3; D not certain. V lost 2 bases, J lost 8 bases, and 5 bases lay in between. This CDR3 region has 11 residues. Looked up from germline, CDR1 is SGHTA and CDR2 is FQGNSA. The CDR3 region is CASSLTGTQYF. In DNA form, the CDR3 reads TGTGCCAGCAGCTTAACGGGTACGCAGTATTTT.

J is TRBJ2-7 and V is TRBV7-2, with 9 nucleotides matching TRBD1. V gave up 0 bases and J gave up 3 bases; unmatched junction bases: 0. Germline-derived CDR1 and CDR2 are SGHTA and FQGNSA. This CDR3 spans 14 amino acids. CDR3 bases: TGTGCCAGCAGCTTAGCGGGACAGGGCTACGAGCAGTACTTC. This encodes CASSLAGQGYEQYF.

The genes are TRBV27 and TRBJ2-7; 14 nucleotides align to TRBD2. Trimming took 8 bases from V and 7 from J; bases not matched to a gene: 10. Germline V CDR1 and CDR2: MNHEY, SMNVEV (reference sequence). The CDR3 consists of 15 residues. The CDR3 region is CASVQGLAGVGEQYF. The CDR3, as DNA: TGTGCCAGCGTACAGGGACTAGCGGGAGTGGGGGAGCAGTACTTC.

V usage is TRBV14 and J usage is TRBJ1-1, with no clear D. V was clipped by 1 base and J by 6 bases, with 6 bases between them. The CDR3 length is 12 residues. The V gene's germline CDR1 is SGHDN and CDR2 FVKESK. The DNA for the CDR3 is TGTGCCAGCAGCCAAGTGCCGGCTGAAGCTTTCTTT. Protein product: CASSQVPAEAFF.

CDR3 bases: TGCAGTGCTCGGCTGCACAATGAGCAGTTCTTC. This encodes CSARLHNEQFF. The chain is built from TRBV20-1 and TRBJ2-1; D gene ambiguous. With 5 bases removed from V and 5 bases from J, the gap between germline ends came to 7 bases. Germline CDR1 is DFQATT and CDR2 is SNEGSKA (reference sequence). This CDR3 has 11 amino acids.

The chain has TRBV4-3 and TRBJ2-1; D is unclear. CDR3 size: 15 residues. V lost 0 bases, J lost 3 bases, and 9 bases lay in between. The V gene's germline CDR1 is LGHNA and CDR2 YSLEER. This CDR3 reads CASSQERLNYNEQFF. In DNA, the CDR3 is TGCGCCAGCAGCCAAGAGCGGCTAAACTACAATGAGCAGTTCTTC.

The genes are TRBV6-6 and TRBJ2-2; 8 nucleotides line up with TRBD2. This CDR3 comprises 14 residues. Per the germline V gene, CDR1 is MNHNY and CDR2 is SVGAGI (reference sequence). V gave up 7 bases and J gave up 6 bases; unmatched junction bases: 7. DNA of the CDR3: TGTGCCAGCATACCGGGGGGGCCAGCCGGGGAGCTGTTTTTT. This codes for CASIPGGPAGELFF.

The CDR3 region has the DNA TGTGCCAGCAGCCTGGGGACAGGGGCCCACGAGCAGTACTTC. Translated: CASSLGTGAHEQYF. V is TRBV7-9 and J is TRBJ2-7, with 10 positions matching TRBD1. The trim removed 5 bases at V and 5 bases at J, leaving 6 bases unmatched. The CDR3 length is 14 residues. Germline V gene sequence: CDR1 SEHNR, CDR2 FQNEAQ (reference sequence). Using reference TRBV7-9 and TRBJ2-7 for the parts outside the CDR3, the full variable domain is DTGVSQNPRHKITKRGQNVTFRCDPISEHNRLYWYRQTLGQGPEFLTYFQNEAQLEKSRLLSDRFSAERPKGSFSTLEIQRTEQGDSAMYLCASSLGTGAHEQYFGPGTRLTVT.

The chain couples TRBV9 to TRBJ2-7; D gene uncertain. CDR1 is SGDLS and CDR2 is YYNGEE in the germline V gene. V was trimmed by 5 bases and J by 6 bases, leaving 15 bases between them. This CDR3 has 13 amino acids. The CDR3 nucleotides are TGTGCCAGCAGGGATCAGGAGAGAAGCGAGCAGTACTTC. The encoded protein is CASRDQERSEQYF.